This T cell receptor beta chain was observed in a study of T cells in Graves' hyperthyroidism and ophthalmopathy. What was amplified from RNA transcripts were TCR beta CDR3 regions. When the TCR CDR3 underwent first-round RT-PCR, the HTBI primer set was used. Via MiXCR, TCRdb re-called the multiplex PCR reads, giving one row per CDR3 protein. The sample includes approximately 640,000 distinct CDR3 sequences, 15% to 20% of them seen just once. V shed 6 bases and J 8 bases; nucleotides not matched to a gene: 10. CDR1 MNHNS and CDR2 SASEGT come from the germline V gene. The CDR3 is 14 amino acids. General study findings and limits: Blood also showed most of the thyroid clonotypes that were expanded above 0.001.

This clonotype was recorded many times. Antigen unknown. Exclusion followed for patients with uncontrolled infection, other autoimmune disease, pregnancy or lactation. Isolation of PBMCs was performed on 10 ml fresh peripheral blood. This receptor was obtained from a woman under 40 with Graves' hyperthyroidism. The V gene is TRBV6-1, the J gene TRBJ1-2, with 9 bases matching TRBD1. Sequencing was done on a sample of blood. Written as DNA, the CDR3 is TGTGCCAGCAGGCCAGTCGGGACAGGGAGAGGCTACACCTTC. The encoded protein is CASRPVGTGRGYTF.